The sequence of this T cell receptor beta chain was determined in a study of OX40 agonist ivuxolimab in advanced cancers. Per the germline V gene, CDR1 is SNHLY and CDR2 is FYNNEI. J was trimmed by 3 bases and V by 8 bases; bases with no gene match: 7. This CDR3 has 14 amino acids. TCRdb keeps only in-frame clones here, not all; method: immunoSEQ multiplex PCR. Among around 72,000 clones listed, roughly 88% were seen once. This TCR was sampled from an adult with an advanced solid tumor such as melanoma, head and neck, liver or kidney cancer. The sample in question was CD4+ or CD8+ T cells sorted from blood, obtained in a trial of the OX40 agonist ivuxolimab. The gene calls are TRBV2 and TRBJ2-5; 9 bases match TRBD1. The CDR3 sequence is CASYRDRVKETQYF. CDR3 sequence (DNA): TGTGCCAGCTATCGGGACAGGGTAAAAGAGACCCAGTACTTC.